Below are 11 T cell receptor beta chains sequenced from a single sample in a study of blood T cells in healthy people across ages. Primers used in a second PCR of roughly 6 to 12 cycles were a sample-barcoded 5' primer and a J-beta primer mix. TCRdb used MiXCR to reprocess the 5' RACE reads, holding one entry per CDR3 protein. The profile covers about 1.5 million distinct CDR3 sequences, with roughly 43% appearing a single time and about 3.8% taken by the ten largest. Material: blood. Source of these receptors: a young woman in good health.

The chain couples TRBV29-1 to TRBJ1-2; D may be TRBD1 (5 bases). Deletions cut 4 bases from V and 5 bases from J, with 14 bases between. CDR3 length: 13 amino acids. CDR1 is SQVTM, CDR2 ANQGSEA, per germline. This chain's CDR3 is CSVVGTDPYGYTF. CDR3 DNA: TGCAGCGTTGTAGGGACGGATCCATATGGCTACACCTTC.

This clonotype showed up just a few times. V gene TRBV21-1 combines with J gene TRBJ1-1; whether TRBD1, the table's D call, matches the DNA was not checked. TRBV21-1 represents a pseudogene. The CDR3 is made up of 12 amino acids. The CDR3 spells CASSKGQGEAFF. The DNA for the CDR3 is TGTGCCAGCAGCAAGGGACAGGGTGAAGCTTTCTTT.

In the case of this clonotype: The junction shows a germline mismatch at one end, possibly a read error. The chain joins TRBV7-2 to TRBJ1-2, with TRBD1 matching 9 bases. From germline, CDR1 is SGHTA and CDR2 FQGNSA. The CDR3 runs 14 residues. The CDR3: CASSDRDRANGCTF. The CDR3 DNA sequence: TGTGCCAGCAGCGACCGGGACAGGGCCAACGGCTGCACCTTC. Together with reference TRBV7-2 and TRBJ1-2, the CDR3 gives the full variable domain: GAGVSQSPSNKVTEKGKDVELRCDPISGHTALYWYRQSLGQGLEFLIYFQGNSAPDKSGLPSDRFSAERTGGSVSTLTIQRTQQEDSAVYLCASSDRDRANGCTFGSGTRLTVV.

This clonotype was detected a few times. The CDR3, as DNA: TGCGCCAGCAACCGACGGGAAGAGCGGCAAAACATTCAGTACTTC. Translating it yields CASNRREERQNIQYF. This chain uses TRBV4-1 with TRBJ2-4; the D gene is possibly TRBD2 (5 bases). V lost 7 bases to trimming and J lost 5 bases, with 18 bases between them. The germline V gene encodes CDR1 MGHRA and CDR2 YSYEKL. There are 15 residues in the CDR3.

This clonotype turned up a few times. The V and J genes are TRBV29-1 and TRBJ2-5, with D perhaps being TRBD1 or TRBD2 (5 bases each). The CDR3 covers 14 residues. Trimming shortened V by 8 bases and J by 4 bases, and 20 bases separated the two germline ends. Germline V gives CDR1 SQVTM, CDR2 ANQGSEA. The DNA for the CDR3 is TGCAGCCGGGAACGGGACCCCTGGAGAGAGACCCAGTACTTC. Translated: CSRERDPWRETQYF.

The chain recombines TRBV21-1 with TRBJ2-1; the table's D call, TRBD2, has no DNA check behind it. TRBV21-1 is a documented pseudogene. CDR3 length: 17 amino acids. CDR3 sequence reads: CASMTQRPGGLYNEQFF. CDR3 DNA: TGTGCCAGCATGACACAGAGGCCGGGAGGGTTGTACAATGAGCAGTTCTTC.

With regard to this clonotype: Since a much larger clone is just one base distant, this may be a read error. Here the CDR3 omits its conserved ending phenylalanine or tryptophan, so a read error is the likely source. The chain has TRBV7-2 and TRBJ2-5; D not resolved. The germline CDR1 and CDR2 sequences are SGHTA and FQGNSA. The CDR3 contains 12 residues. Trimming shortened V by 1 base and J by 7 bases, and 7 bases separated the two germline ends. The CDR3 here is CASSLDWGTQYV. The CDR3 DNA sequence: TGTGCCAGCAGCTTAGATTGGGGGACCCAGTACGTC.

CDR3 coding DNA: TGCAGCGTTGAAGGGTGGTTGGTAGAATATGGCTACACCTTC. This translates into CSVEGWLVEYGYTF. The rearrangement joins TRBV29-1 to TRBJ1-2; D unclear. This CDR3 contains 14 residues. Germline CDR1 SQVTM, CDR2 ANQGSEA. V was trimmed by 1 base and J by 5 bases, leaving 14 bases between them.

CDR3 sequence: CASSLQGYNQPQHF. The CDR3, as DNA: TGTGCCAGCAGTTTACAGGGCTACAATCAGCCCCAGCATTTT. The chain has TRBV27 and TRBJ1-5; perhaps TRBD1 as D (5 bases). The germline V gene encodes CDR1 MNHEY and CDR2 SMNVEV (reference sequence). V was pared by 2 bases and J by 3 bases, with 8 bases between. The CDR3 totals 14 residues.

The chain uses TRBV12-3 or TRBV12-4 and TRBJ1-4, with D tentatively TRBD1 (5 bases). V was shortened by 5 bases and J by 6 bases, with 16 bases between the two germline ends. This CDR3 is built from 15 residues. The CDR3 DNA reads TGTGCCAGCAGTGCCCCAGGGCCAGGAGATGAAAAACTGTTTTTT. Amino acid sequence: CASSAPGPGDEKLFF.

The chain uses TRBV11-2 and TRBJ2-3, with 9 nucleotides matching TRBD2. CDR1 is SGHAT and CDR2 is FQNNGV in the germline V gene. The CDR3 contains 17 residues. Germline trimming cut 5 bases from V and 1 base from J; bases unmatched to any gene: 10. The CDR3 DNA reads as TGTGCCAGCAGCGGCGGTCTAGCGGGGACCCGCACAGATACGCAGTATTTT. It translates to CASSGGLAGTRTDTQYF.